This T cell receptor (beta chain) came from a study of blood T cells in healthy people across ages. Study-level findings and limits: TCR beta diversity, measured per million T cells, fell in a roughly linear way with age.

Every sample gave at least 6 micrograms of total RNA when it was extracted. Germline values: CDR1 MGHRA, CDR2 YSYEKL. CDR3 length: 17 residues. The J segment lost 1 base and the V segment lost 3 bases, leaving 12 bases of the junction unmatched. As to this clonotype: Its antigen is currently unknown.

Next came a second PCR, run for about 7 to 12 cycles, which used a sample-barcoded 5' primer along with a J-beta primer mix. TCRdb used MiXCR to reprocess the 5' RACE reads, holding one entry per CDR3 protein. This sample carries 1,500,000 or so distinct CDR3 sequences, approximately 60% of them seen once, and the ten largest clones take over 6.5%. Sequencing used blood. The chain joins TRBV4-1 to TRBJ2-7, with 7 positions matching TRBD2. The receptor was isolated from a man younger than 35 in good health. CDR3 nucleotides: TGCGCCAGCAGCCAGGGGACTCTAGCGGCCCGGTCCTACGAGCAGTACTTC. Translating it yields CASSQGTLAARSYEQYF.